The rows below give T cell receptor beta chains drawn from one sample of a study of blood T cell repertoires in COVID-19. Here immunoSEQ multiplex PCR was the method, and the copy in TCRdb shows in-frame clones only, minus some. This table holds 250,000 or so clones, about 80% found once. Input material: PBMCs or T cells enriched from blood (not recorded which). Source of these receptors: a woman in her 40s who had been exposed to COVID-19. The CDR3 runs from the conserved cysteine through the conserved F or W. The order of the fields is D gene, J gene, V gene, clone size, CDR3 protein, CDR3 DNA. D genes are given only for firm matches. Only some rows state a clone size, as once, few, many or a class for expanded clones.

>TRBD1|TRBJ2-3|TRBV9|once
CASSVSGTGGSFTQYF
TGTGCCAGCAGCGTATCGGGGACAGGGGGTTCGTTTACGCAGTATTTT
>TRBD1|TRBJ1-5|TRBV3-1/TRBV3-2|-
CASSQGRGLGNQPQHF
TGTGCCAGCAGCCAGGGAAGGGGGCTAGGGAATCAGCCCCAGCATTTT
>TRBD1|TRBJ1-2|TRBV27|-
CASMDRGRGDNYGYTF
TGTGCCAGCATGGACAGGGGGCGCGGGGATAACTATGGCTACACCTTC
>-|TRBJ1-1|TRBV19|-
CASSMWSGPGAEAFF
TGTGCCAGTAGTATGTGGTCAGGGCCGGGGGCTGAAGCTTTCTTT
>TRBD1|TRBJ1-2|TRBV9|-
CASSVGATGGAYGYTF
TGTGCCAGCAGCGTAGGGGCGACAGGGGGTGCCTATGGCTACACCTTC
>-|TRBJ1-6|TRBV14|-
CASSRGLPGSPLHF
TGTGCCAGCAGCCGTGGCCTTCCAGGGTCACCCCTCCACTTT
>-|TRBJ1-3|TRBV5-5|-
CASRQGTGNTIYF
TGTGCCAGCAGGCAGGGAACTGGAAACACCATATATTTT
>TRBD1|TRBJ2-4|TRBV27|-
CASSLLAGQGLNIQYF
TGTGCCAGCAGTTTACTTGCGGGACAGGGTCTTAACATTCAGTACTTC
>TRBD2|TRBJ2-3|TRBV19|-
CASSPSGTKQYF
TGTGCCAGTAGTCCATCCGGGACTAAGCAGTATTTT
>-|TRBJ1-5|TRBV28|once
CASSSLLTTGENNQPQHF
TGTGCCAGCAGTTCTCTACTGACGACAGGAGAAAACAATCAGCCCCAGCATTTT